The clone carrying this TCR beta chain was seen a handful of times. This sample was taken from a study of T-cell memory formation after mild COVID-19. Study background: Across donors, TCR clusters were largely donor specific.

Each CDR3 protein is one row after TCRdb ran MiXCR on the 5' RACE reads. The repertoire includes around 390,000 distinct CDR3 sequences, about 16% of them detected once, and 20% to 25% sits in the top ten. What was sequenced was PBMCs or a T cell subset sorted from them (not recorded which). The clonotype comes from a man between 18 and 29 years old who had mild COVID-19 (a few samples of this study predate the infection). Cell type and time point are not known.

Written as DNA, the CDR3 is TGTGCCATCAGTCCGACAGGCTTCGGGGAGCTGTTTTTT. Its translation is CAISPTGFGELFF. The rearrangement links TRBV10-3 to TRBJ2-2; D may be TRBD1 (6 bases). The V end lost 5 bases, the J end lost 7 bases, and 11 bases lay between the germline ends. CDR1 and CDR2 (germline): ENHRY, SYGVKD. The CDR3 has 13 amino acids.